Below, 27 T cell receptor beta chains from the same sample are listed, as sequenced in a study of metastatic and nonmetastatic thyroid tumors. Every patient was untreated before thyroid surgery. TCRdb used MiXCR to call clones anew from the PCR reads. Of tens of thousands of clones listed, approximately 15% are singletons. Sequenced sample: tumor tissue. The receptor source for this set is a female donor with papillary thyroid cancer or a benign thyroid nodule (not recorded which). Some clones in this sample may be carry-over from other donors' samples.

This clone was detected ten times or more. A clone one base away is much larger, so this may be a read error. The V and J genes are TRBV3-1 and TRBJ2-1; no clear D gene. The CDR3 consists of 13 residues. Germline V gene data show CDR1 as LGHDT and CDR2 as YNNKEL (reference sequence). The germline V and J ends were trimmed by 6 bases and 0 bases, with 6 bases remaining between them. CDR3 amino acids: CASRTTSYNEQFF. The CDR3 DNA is TGTGCCAGCAGAACAACCTCCTACAATGAGCAGTTCTTC.

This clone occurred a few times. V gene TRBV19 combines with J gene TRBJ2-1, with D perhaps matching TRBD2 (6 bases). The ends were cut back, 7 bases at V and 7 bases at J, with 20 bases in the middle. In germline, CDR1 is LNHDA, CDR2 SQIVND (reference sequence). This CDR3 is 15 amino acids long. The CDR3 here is CASIRGRSNENEQFF. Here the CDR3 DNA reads TGTGCCAGTATCCGTGGGAGGTCCAACGAGAATGAGCAGTTCTTC.

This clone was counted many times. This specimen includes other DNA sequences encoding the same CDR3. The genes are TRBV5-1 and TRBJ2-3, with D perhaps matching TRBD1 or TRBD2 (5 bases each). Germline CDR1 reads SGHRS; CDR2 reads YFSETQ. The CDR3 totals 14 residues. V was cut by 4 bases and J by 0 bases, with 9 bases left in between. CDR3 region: CASSVRDSTDTQYF. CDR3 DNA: TGCGCCAGCAGCGTCCGGGACAGCACAGATACGCAGTATTTT. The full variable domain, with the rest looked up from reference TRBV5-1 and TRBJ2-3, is KAGVTQTPRYLIKTRGQQVTLSCSPISGHRSVSWYQQTPGQGLQFLFEYFSETQRNKGNFPGRFSGRQFSNSRSEMNVSTLELGDSALYLCASSVRDSTDTQYFGPGTRLTVL.

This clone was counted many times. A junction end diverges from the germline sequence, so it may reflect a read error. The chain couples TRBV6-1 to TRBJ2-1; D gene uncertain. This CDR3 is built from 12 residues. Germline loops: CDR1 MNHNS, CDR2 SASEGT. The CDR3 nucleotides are TGTGCCAGCAGAGGGCCATACAATGCGCAGTTCTTC. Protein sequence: CASRGPYNAQFF.

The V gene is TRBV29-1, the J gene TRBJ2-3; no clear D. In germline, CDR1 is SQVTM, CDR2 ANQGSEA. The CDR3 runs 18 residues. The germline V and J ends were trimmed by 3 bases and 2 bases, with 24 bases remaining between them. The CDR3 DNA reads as TGCAGCGTTGATCGGGCAAGCGTGAATAATCTTTACACAGATACGCAGTATTTT. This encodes CSVDRASVNNLYTDTQYF.

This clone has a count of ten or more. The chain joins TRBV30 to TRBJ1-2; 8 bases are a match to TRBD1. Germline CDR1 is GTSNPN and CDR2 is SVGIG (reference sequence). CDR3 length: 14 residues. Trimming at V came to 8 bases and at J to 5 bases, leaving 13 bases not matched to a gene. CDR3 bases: TGTGCCACCAAAGCCGGGACAGGCCGTTATGGCTACACCTTC. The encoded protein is CATKAGTGRYGYTF.

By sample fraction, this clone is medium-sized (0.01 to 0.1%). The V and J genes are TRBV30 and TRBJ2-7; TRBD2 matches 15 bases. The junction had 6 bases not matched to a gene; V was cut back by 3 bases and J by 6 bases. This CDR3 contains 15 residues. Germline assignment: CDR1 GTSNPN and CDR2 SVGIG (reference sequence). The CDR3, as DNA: TGTGCCTGGAGACCCACGGGACTAGCGGGAGGCGAGCAGTACTTC. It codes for CAWRPTGLAGGEQYF.

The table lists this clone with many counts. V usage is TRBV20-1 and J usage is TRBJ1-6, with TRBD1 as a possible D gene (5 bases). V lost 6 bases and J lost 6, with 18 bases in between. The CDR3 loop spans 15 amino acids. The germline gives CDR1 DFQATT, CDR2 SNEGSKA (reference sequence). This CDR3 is CSALDEGRGNSPLHF. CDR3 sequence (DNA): TGCAGTGCACTTGACGAGGGGAGAGGTAATTCACCCCTCCACTTT.

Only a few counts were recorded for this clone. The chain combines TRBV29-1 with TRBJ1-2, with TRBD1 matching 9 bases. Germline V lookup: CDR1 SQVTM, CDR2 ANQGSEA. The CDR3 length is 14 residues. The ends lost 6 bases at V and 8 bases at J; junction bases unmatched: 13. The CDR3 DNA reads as TGCAGCGTGTTCCTGGACAGGGGTGGTTTGGGCTACACCTTC. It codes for CSVFLDRGGLGYTF. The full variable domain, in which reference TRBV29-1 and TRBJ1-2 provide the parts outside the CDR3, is SAVISQKPSRDICQRGTSLTIQCQVDSQVTMMFWYRQQPGQSLTLIATANQGSEATYESGFVIDKFPISRPNLTFSTLTVSNMSPEDSSIYLCSVFLDRGGLGYTFGSGTRLTVV.

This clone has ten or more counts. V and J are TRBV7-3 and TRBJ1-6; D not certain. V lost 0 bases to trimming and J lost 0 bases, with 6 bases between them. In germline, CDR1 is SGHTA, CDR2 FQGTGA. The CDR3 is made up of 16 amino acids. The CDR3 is CASSLTGSSYNSPLHF. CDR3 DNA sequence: TGTGCCAGCAGCTTAACAGGAAGCTCCTATAATTCACCCCTCCACTTT.

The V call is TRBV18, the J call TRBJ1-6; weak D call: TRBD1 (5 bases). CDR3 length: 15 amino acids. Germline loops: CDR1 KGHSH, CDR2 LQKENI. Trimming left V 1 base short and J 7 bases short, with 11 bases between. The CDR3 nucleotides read TGTGCCAGCTCACCACGGGACCTCCCAAATTCACCCCTCCACTTT. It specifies CASSPRDLPNSPLHF.

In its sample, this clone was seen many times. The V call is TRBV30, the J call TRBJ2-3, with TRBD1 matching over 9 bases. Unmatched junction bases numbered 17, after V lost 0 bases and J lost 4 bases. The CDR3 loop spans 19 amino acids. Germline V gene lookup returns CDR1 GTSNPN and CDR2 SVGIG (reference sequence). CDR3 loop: CAWSVTNMGDRVISDTQYF. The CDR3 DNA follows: TGTGCCTGGAGTGTTACAAATATGGGGGACAGGGTAATTTCAGATACGCAGTATTTT.

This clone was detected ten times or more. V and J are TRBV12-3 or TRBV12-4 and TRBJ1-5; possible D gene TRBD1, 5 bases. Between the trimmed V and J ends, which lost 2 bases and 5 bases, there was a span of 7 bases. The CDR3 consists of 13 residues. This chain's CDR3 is CASSLMGDQPQHF. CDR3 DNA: TGTGCCAGCAGTTTAATGGGGGATCAGCCCCAGCATTTT.

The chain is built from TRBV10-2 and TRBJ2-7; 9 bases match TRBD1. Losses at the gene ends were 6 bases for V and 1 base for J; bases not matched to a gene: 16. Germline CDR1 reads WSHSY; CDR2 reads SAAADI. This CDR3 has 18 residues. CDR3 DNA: TGCGCCAGCAGGGTTATCGCGGGACAGGGATATAGGTCCTACGAGCAGTACTTC. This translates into CASRVIAGQGYRSYEQYF.

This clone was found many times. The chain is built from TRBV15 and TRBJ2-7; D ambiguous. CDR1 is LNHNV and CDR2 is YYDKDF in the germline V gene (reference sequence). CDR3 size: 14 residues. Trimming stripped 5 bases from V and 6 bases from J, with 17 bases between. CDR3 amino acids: CATSATSTGLEQYF. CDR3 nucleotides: TGTGCCACCAGCGCAACCTCGACGGGCCTCGAGCAGTACTTC. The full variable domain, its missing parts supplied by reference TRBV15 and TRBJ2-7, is DAMVIQNPRYQVTQFGKPVTLSCSQTLNHNVMYWYQQKSSQAPKLLFHYYDKDFNNEADTPDNFQSRRPNTSFCFLDIRSPGLGDTAMYLCATSATSTGLEQYFGPGTRLTVT.

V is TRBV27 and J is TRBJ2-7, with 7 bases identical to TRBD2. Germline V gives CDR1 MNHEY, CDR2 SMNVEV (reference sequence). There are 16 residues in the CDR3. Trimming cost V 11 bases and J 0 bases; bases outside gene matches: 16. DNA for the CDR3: TGTGCCGGTGGCCCCTGGGGAGGGATGAGCTCCTACGAGCAGTACTTC. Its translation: CAGGPWGGMSSYEQYF.

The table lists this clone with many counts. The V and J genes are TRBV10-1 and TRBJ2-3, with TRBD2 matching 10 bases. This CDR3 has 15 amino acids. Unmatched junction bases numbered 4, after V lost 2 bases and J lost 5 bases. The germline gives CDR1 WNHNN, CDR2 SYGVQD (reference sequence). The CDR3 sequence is CASSEQKRGGDTQYF. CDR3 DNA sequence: TGCGCCAGCAGTGAGCAAAAGCGGGGGGGAGATACGCAGTATTTT.

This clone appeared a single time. CDR3 nucleotides: TGTGCCAGCAGCATGACTAGCGGGGGTACCGGGGAGCTGTTTTTT. Residues: CASSMTSGGTGELFF. The chain joins TRBV7-2 to TRBJ2-2, with TRBD2 matching over 12 bases. The ends lost 5 bases at V and 5 bases at J; junction bases unmatched: 3. Per the germline V gene, CDR1 is SGHTA and CDR2 is FQGNSA. CDR3 size: 15 residues.

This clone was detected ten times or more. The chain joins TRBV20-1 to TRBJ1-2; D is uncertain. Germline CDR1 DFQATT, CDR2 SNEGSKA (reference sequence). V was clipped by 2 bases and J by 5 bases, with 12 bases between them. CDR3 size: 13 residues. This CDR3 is CSARIQREYGYTF. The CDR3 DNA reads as TGCAGTGCTAGAATCCAGAGGGAATATGGCTACACCTTC.

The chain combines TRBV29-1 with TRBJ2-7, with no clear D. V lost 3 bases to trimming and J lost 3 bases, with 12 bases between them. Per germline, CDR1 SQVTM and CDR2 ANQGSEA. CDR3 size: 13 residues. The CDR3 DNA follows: TGCAGCGTTGACCGGGTGCGATGCTACGAGCAGTACTTC. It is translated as CSVDRVRCYEQYF.

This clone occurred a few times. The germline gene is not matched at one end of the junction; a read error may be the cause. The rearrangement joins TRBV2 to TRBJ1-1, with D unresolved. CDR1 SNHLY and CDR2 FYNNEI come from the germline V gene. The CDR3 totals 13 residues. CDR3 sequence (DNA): TGTGCCAGCAGTGAAGGGGTAAGCACTGAAGCTTTCTTC. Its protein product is CASSEGVSTEAFF.

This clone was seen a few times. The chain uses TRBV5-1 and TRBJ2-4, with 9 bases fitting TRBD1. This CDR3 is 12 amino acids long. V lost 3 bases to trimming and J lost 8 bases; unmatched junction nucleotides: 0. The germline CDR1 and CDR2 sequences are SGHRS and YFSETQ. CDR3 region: CASSWDRDIQYF. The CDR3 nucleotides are TGCGCCAGCAGCTGGGACAGGGACATTCAGTACTTC.

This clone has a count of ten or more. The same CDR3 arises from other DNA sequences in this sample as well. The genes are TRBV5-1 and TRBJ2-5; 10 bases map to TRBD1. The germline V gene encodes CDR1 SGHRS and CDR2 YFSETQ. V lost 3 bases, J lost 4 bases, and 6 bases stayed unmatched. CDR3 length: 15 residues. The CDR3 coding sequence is TGCGCCAGCAGCTGGATGACAGGGGGCCGAGAGACCCAGTACTTC. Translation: CASSWMTGGRETQYF.

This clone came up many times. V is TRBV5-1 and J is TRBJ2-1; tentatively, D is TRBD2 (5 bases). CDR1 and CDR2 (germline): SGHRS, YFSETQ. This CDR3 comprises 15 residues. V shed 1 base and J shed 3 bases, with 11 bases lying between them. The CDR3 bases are TGCGCCAGCAGCTTGACGGCGGGTGTCTACAATGAGCAGTTCTTC. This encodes CASSLTAGVYNEQFF.

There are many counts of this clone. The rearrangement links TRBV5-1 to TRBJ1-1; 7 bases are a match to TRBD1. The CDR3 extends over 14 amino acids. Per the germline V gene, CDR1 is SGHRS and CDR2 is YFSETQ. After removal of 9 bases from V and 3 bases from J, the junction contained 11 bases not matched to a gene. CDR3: CATRTRTGDTEAFF. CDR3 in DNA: TGCGCCACCCGCACCAGAACAGGGGACACTGAAGCTTTCTTT.

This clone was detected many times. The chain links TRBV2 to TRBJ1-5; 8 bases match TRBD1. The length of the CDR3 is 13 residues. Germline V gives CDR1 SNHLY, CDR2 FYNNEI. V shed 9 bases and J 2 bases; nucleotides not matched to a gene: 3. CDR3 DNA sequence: TGTGCCAGTGGGACAGGACGCAATCAGCCCCAGCATTTT. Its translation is CASGTGRNQPQHF.

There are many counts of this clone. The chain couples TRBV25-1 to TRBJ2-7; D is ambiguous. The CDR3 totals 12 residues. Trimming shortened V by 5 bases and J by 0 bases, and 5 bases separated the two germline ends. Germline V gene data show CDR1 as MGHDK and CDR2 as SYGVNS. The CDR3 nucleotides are TGTGCCAGCAGTCATAGCTCCTACGAGCAGTACTTC. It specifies CASSHSSYEQYF.